The clone carrying this TCR beta chain was seen ten or more times. The antigen is unknown. The data stem from a study of T cells in Graves' hyperthyroidism and ophthalmopathy. Study findings and constraints: Appearing also in blood were most of the thyroid clonotypes expanded above 0.001.

RNA transcripts served as the template for amplifying TCR beta CDR3 regions. HTBI primers were used for first-round RT-PCR of the TCR CDR3. TCRdb used MiXCR to reprocess the multiplex PCR reads, holding one entry per CDR3 protein. The table has 450,000 to 700,000 distinct CDR3 sequences, about 43% seen once. Graves' hyperthyroidism is called stable when ophthalmopathy does not progress within 18 months. Hyperthyroidism, newly diagnosed and lasting under 2 months, affected patients aged 18 to 65. Exclusion criteria comprised uncontrolled infection, other autoimmune disease, pregnancy or lactation. CDR3 size: 12 residues. Germline loops: CDR1 ENHRY, CDR2 SYGVKD. Trimming left V 9 bases short and J 8 bases short, with 16 bases between.

Material for sequencing was peripheral blood or thyroid tissue (not recorded which). This sequence originates from a woman aged 18-35 years with Graves' hyperthyroidism. The V gene is TRBV10-3, the J gene TRBJ1-1, with D possibly matching TRBD1 (5 bases). CDR3 nucleotide sequence: TGTGCCATAACCGGGACCGACGCAGAAGCTTTCTTT. Amino acid sequence: CAITGTDAEAFF.